A selection of T cell receptor beta chains follows, all from one sample in a study of OX40 agonist ivuxolimab in advanced cancers. Profiled with immunoSEQ multiplex PCR; TCRdb holds only in-frame clones, not every one. The table shows about 67,000 clones, with roughly 84% occurring only once. Material: CD4+ or CD8+ T cells sorted from blood, obtained in a trial of the OX40 agonist ivuxolimab. The receptors here all came from an adult with an advanced solid tumor such as melanoma, head and neck, liver or kidney cancer. Each CDR3 is given with its conserved first and last residue. The D gene is left open where the match is weak. The size field is filled for only some rows; it gives once, few, many or a size class.

TRBV9,TRBJ1-3,-,-,TGTGCCAGCAGCGATTCCCTCTCTGGAAACACCATATATTTT,CASSDSLSGNTIYF
TRBV6-5,TRBJ2-1,-,TRBD1,TGTGCCAGCAGCCAGGACAGGGAGTACATCGATGAGCAGTTCTTC,CASSQDREYIDEQFF
TRBV11-3,TRBJ2-1,-,TRBD1,TGTGCCAGCAGCCTATTGACGGGACAGGGTTCGGCTGAGCAGTTCTTC,CASSLLTGQGSAEQFF
TRBV11-2,TRBJ2-7,-,-,TGTGCCAGCAGCTTATCGGAAGGCGAGCAGTACTTC,CASSLSEGEQYF
TRBV7-8,TRBJ2-5,-,-,TGTGCCAGCAGCCCCGACGAACCCTGGGAGACCCAGTACTTC,CASSPDEPWETQYF
TRBV5-1,TRBJ2-7,-,-,TGCGCCAGCAGCCCCTCCCCAGGGCTCTACGAGCAGTACTTC,CASSPSPGLYEQYF
TRBV7-6,TRBJ2-6,-,-,TGTGCCAGCAGCGAGCAGGGAGGAACAGCAGCTAGAGCCAACGTCCTGACTTTC,CASSEQGGTAARANVLTF
TRBV7-2,TRBJ1-2,-,-,TGTGCCAGCAGCTTAGTCTCGGGGGCGCCGAGTGATGGCTACACCTTC,CASSLVSGAPSDGYTF
TRBV2,TRBJ2-5,-,-,TGTGCCAGCAGCCTAGGCGGCGGGGAGACCCAGTACTTC,CASSLGGGETQYF
TRBV18,TRBJ2-4,once,TRBD2,TGTGCCAGCTCACCAGTTAGCGGGGGGCTAGCCAAAAACATTCAGTACTTC,CASSPVSGGLAKNIQYF
TRBV7-3,TRBJ2-1,-,-,TGTGCCACCTCGAGGGGGGATAGCTCCTACAATGAGCAGTTCTTC,CATSRGDSSYNEQFF
TRBV28,TRBJ2-5,-,-,TGTGCCAGCAGTTCGGGACGGACCCAAGAGACCCAGTACTTC,CASSSGRTQETQYF
TRBV4-2,TRBJ1-1,-,TRBD1,TGTGCCAGCAGCCAAACAGGGGAACTTAACACTGAAGCTTTCTTT,CASSQTGELNTEAFF
TRBV2,TRBJ1-5,-,TRBD1,TGTGCCAGCAGTCCGGACAGGGCAGGCAATCAGCCCCAGCATTTT,CASSPDRAGNQPQHF
TRBV19,TRBJ1-5,-,-,TGTGCCAGTAGTCCCCGGAAGCCCTATAGCAATCAGCCCCAGCATTTT,CASSPRKPYSNQPQHF
TRBV4-2,TRBJ1-1,-,-,TGTGCCAGCAGCCAAGATATCAGGGTAGGTTACACTGAAGCTTTCTTT,CASSQDIRVGYTEAFF
TRBV5-6,TRBJ2-7,-,-,TGTGCCAGCAGCTTCGTCTCGTACCCCCACGAGCAGTACTTC,CASSFVSYPHEQYF
TRBV2,TRBJ1-2,-,TRBD1,TGTGCCAGCAGAGGACAGGGAAACTATGGCTACACCTTC,CASRGQGNYGYTF
TRBV27,TRBJ1-4,-,TRBD1,TGTGCCAGCAGTTCCTGGGACAGCCTTAATGAAAAACTGTTTTTT,CASSSWDSLNEKLFF
TRBV5-1,TRBJ2-7,-,TRBD1,TGCGCCAGCAGCTTCCGGGACAGGGCCTACGAGCAGTACTTC,CASSFRDRAYEQYF
TRBV7-6,TRBJ1-6,-,TRBD1,TGTGCCAGCAGACCCGGGACAGGCAATAATTCACCCCTCCACTTT,CASRPGTGNNSPLHF
TRBV5-1,TRBJ2-7,-,-,TGCGCCAGCAGCGCGCTCCTAGCTGCCGGCTCCTACGAGCAGTACTTC,CASSALLAAGSYEQYF
TRBV27,TRBJ1-6,few,TRBD1,TGTGCCAGCAAAGCTAACAGGGGGTCTTTTGTTTCACCCCTCCACTTT,CASKANRGSFVSPLHF
TRBV28,TRBJ2-7,-,-,TGTGCCAGCAGTCTCCCAGGTTCCTACGAGCAGTACTTC,CASSLPGSYEQYF
TRBV6-1,TRBJ1-4,-,-,TGTGCCAGCAGTGAAGGCGGGGGGATCAATGAAAAACTGTTTTTT,CASSEGGGINEKLFF
TRBV9,TRBJ2-1,-,-,TGTGCCAGCACAGGGGTTCGGGGAGGCCATGAGCAGTTCTTC,CASTGVRGGHEQFF
TRBV7-9,TRBJ2-2,-,-,TGTGCCAGCAGCTTAATCTCCGGGGAGCTGTTTTTT,CASSLISGELFF
TRBV5-1,TRBJ2-2,-,TRBD2,TGCGCCAGCAGCCGGTCGGCGGGAGGAGGCACCGGGGAGCTGTTTTTT,CASSRSAGGGTGELFF
TRBV30,TRBJ2-5,-,-,TGTGCCTGGAGGCGAAAGGGGCAAGAGACCCAGTACTTC,CAWRRKGQETQYF
TRBV30,TRBJ1-4,-,-,TGTGCCTGGAGTGTAGGGATTGGAAAACTGTTTTTT,CAWSVGIGKLFF
TRBV6-6,TRBJ2-3,-,-,TGTGCCAGCACCGAGGCTAGCACAGATACGCAGTATTTT,CASTEASTDTQYF
TRBV30,TRBJ2-3,-,TRBD1,TGTGCCTGGAGTACCCGACAGGGTCCCACAGATACGCAGTATTTT,CAWSTRQGPTDTQYF
TRBV6-1,TRBJ1-2,-,-,TGTGCCAGCAGTGAAAGGGCAGGGAAAGGCTACACCTTC,CASSERAGKGYTF
TRBV5-1,TRBJ1-2,-,-,TGCGCCAGCAGCTTGGCTCCGCTTGTTAACTATGGCTACACCTTC,CASSLAPLVNYGYTF
TRBV12-5,TRBJ1-1,-,-,TGTGCTAGTGGTTTGGAGACGAACACTGAAGCTTTCTTT,CASGLETNTEAFF
TRBV4-3,TRBJ1-1,-,-,TGCGCCAGCAGCCAAGATATGGGGGAATTGGGGAACACTGAAGCTTTCTTT,CASSQDMGELGNTEAFF
TRBV28,TRBJ1-6,-,TRBD1,TGTGCCAGCAGTACAGGGGGTCAAGCCTATAATTCACCCCTCCACTTT,CASSTGGQAYNSPLHF
TRBV5-8,TRBJ1-2,-,-,TGTGCCAGCAGCTTGACAGACTCCTATGGCTACACCTTC,CASSLTDSYGYTF
TRBV6-1,TRBJ2-4,-,-,TGTGCCAGCAGTGTCACAGGGGCCAAAAACATTCAGTACTTC,CASSVTGAKNIQYF
TRBV2,TRBJ2-7,-,TRBD2,TGTGCCAGCAGGACCGGGACTAGCGCTTACGAGCAGTACTTC,CASRTGTSAYEQYF
TRBV15,TRBJ1-4,-,-,TGTGCCACCAGCAGAGAGGGGACGGCTAATGAAAAACTGTTTTTT,CATSREGTANEKLFF
TRBV6-1,TRBJ2-5,-,-,TGTGCCAGCAGTACCACCGGGACGAACCAAGAGACCCAGTACTTC,CASSTTGTNQETQYF
TRBV5-4,TRBJ2-7,-,TRBD2,TGTGCCAGCAGCTGGGAGGGACCCTCCTACGAGCAGTACTTC,CASSWEGPSYEQYF
TRBV18,TRBJ2-1,-,TRBD2,TGTGCCAGCTCACCACCAGGACTAGCGGGAACTGAGCAGTTCTTC,CASSPPGLAGTEQFF
TRBV7-3,TRBJ1-1,-,-,TGTGCCAGCAGCTTAACGCACCCGGACAGACCGAACACTGAAGCTTTCTTT,CASSLTHPDRPNTEAFF
TRBV5-6,TRBJ2-5,-,-,TGTGCCAGTCTCCCCTGGGGGAGGCAAGAGACCCAGTACTTC,CASLPWGRQETQYF
TRBV28,TRBJ1-5,-,TRBD1,TGTGCCAGCAGCCGACTCGGGACAGTTCAGCCCCAGCATTTT,CASSRLGTVQPQHF
TRBV2,TRBJ1-4,-,TRBD1,TGTGCCAGCAGTTCAGGACAGGCAACTAATGAAAAACTGTTTTTT,CASSSGQATNEKLFF
TRBV18,TRBJ2-5,-,-,TGTGCCAGCTCACCAGGAGGGGCCGTCCAAGAGACCCAGTACTTC,CASSPGGAVQETQYF
TRBV27,TRBJ1-4,-,TRBD1,TGTGCCAGCAGTCTTCGGACAGGAAGGAGTAATGAAAAACTGTTTTTT,CASSLRTGRSNEKLFF
TRBV5-1,TRBJ2-5,-,TRBD2,TGCGCCAGCAGCTTGCCCGGGACTAGCGGGCTTCAAGAGACCCAGTACTTC,CASSLPGTSGLQETQYF
TRBV10-1,TRBJ2-7,few,-,TGCGCCAGCAGTGAGTCAGGGTCCTACGAGCAGTACTTC,CASSESGSYEQYF
TRBV7-8,TRBJ1-4,-,TRBD1,TGTGCCAGCAGCGACGGGACAGTTAATGAAAAACTGTTTTTT,CASSDGTVNEKLFF
TRBV7-2,TRBJ2-2,-,-,TGTGCCAGCAGCGTGGCCGGGACAAGGGGGAGCGGGGAGCTGTTTTTT,CASSVAGTRGSGELFF
TRBV4-1,TRBJ1-1,-,-,TGCGCCAGCAGCCAAGGCTACGACAGACTGAACACTGAAGCTTTCTTT,CASSQGYDRLNTEAFF
TRBV11-3,TRBJ2-7,-,-,TGTGCCAGCAGCTTAGGGAGGGGGGTCGGCGAGCAGTACTTC,CASSLGRGVGEQYF
TRBV28,TRBJ2-3,-,TRBD1,TGTGCCAGCAGTTCTCTCGGGACAGTCACAGATACGCAGTATTTT,CASSSLGTVTDTQYF
TRBV28,TRBJ1-2,once,-,TGTGCCAGCTGTGAGGGACACGGGGGCTACACCTTC,CASCEGHGGYTF
TRBV7-2,TRBJ1-2,-,-,TGTGCCAGCAACTGGGAGGGGGGCGATGGCTACACCTTC,CASNWEGGDGYTF